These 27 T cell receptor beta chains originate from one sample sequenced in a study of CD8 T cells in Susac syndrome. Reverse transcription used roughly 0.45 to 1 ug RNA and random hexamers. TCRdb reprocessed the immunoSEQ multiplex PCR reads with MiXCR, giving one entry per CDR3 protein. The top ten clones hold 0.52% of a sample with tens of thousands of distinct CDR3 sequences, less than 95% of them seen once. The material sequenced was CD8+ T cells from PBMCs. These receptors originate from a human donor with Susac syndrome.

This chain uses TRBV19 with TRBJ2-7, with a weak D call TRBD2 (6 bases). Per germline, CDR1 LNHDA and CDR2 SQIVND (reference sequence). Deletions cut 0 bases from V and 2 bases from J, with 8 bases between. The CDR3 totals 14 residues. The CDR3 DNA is TGTGCCAGTAGTATAGAGGCGGGAACCTACGAGCAGTACTTC. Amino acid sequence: CASSIEAGTYEQYF.

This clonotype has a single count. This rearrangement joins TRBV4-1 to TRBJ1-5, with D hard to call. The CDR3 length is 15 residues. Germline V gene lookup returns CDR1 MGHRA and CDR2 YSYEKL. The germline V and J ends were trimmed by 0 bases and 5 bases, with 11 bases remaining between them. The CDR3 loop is CASSQEAGSHQPQHF. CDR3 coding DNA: TGCGCCAGCAGCCAAGAGGCGGGGTCCCATCAGCCCCAGCATTTT.

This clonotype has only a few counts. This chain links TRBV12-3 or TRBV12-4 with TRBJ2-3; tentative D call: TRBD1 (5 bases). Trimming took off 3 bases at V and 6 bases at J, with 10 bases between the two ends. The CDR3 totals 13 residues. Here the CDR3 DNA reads TGTGCCAGCAGTTTGGGGCGAACCGATACGCAGTATTTT. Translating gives CASSLGRTDTQYF.

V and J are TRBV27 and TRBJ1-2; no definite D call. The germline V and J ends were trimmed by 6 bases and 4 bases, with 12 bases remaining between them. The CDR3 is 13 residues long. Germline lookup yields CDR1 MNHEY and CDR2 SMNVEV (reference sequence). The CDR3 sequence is CASRDRAPYGYTF. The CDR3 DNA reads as TGTGCCAGCAGGGACCGGGCTCCCTATGGCTACACCTTC.

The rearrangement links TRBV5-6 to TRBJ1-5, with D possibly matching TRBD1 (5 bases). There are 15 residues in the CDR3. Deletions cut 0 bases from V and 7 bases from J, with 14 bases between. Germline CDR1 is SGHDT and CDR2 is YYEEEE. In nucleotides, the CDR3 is TGTGCCAGCAGCTTGGCGGGGGGGTTAGGGCAGCCCCAGCATTTT. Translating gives CASSLAGGLGQPQHF.

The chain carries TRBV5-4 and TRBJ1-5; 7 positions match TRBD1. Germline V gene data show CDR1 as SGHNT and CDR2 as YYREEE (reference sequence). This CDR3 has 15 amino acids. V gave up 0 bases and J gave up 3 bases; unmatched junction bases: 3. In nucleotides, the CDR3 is TGTGCCAGCAGCTTGGGAGGGGGCAACAATCAGCCCCAGCATTTT. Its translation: CASSLGGGNNQPQHF.

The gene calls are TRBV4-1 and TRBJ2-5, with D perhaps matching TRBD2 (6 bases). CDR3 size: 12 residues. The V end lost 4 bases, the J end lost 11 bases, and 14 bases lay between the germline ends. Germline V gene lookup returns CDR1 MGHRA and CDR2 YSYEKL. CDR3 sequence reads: CASSPGLQIQYF. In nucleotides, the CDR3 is TGCGCCAGCAGCCCGGGACTTCAGATTCAGTACTTC.

The CDR3 is CASSPLSHEQYF. DNA for the CDR3: TGTGCCAGCAGCCCGCTTTCCCACGAGCAGTACTTC. The chain has TRBV11-2 and TRBJ2-7, with no clear D. The germline gives CDR1 SGHAT, CDR2 FQNNGV. This CDR3 has 12 amino acids. Trimming removed 5 bases from V and 5 bases from J, with 10 bases in between.

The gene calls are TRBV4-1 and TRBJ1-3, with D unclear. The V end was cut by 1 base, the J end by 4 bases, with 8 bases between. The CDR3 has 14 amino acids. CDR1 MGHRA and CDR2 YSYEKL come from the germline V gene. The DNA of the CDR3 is TGCGCCAGCAGCCAAGCGACTGACGGAAACACCATATATTTT. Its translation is CASSQATDGNTIYF.

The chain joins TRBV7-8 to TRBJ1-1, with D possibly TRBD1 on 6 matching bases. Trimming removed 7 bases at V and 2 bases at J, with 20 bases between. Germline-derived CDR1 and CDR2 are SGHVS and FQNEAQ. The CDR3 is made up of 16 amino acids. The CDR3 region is CASNSQTGYPNTEAFF. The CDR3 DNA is TGTGCCAGCAACTCGCAAACAGGGTACCCTAACACTGAAGCTTTCTTT.

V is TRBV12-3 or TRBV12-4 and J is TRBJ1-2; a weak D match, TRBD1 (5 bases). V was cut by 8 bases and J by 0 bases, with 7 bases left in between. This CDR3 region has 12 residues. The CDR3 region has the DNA TGTGCCAGCGGGGGGGCTAACTATGGCTACACCTTC. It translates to CASGGANYGYTF.

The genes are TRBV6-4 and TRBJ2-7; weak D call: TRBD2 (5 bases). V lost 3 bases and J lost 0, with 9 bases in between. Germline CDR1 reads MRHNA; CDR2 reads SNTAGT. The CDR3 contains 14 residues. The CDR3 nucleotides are TGTGCCAGCAGTGAGGAGGCAGCCTCCTACGAGCAGTACTTC. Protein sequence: CASSEEAASYEQYF.

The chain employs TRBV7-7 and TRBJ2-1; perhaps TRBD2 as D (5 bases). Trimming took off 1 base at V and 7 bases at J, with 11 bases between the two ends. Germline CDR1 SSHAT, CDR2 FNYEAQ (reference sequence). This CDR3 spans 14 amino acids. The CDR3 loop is CASSLGVSGNEQFF. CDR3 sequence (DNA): TGTGCCAGCAGCTTAGGGGTATCGGGGAATGAGCAGTTCTTC.

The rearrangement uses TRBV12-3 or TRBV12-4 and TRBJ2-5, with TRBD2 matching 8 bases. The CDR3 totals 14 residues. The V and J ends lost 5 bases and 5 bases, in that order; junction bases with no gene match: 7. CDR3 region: CASSPPGGLETQYF. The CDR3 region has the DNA TGTGCCAGCAGTCCCCCGGGAGGGCTGGAGACCCAGTACTTC.

CDR3 amino acids: CASSVHPGLASDTQYF. For the CDR3, the DNA is TGTGCCAGCAGCGTCCACCCGGGACTAGCCTCAGATACGCAGTATTTT. This sequence joins TRBV9 and TRBJ2-3; 9 positions agree with TRBD2. Per the germline V gene, CDR1 is SGDLS and CDR2 is YYNGEE. CDR3 length: 16 residues. With 2 bases clipped from V and 4 bases from J, the junction kept 8 bases outside the gene matches. Full variable domain (outside the CDR3, taken from reference TRBV9 and TRBJ2-3): DSGVTQTPKHLITATGQRVTLRCSPRSGDLSVYWYQQSLDQGLQFLIQYYNGEERAKGNILERFSAQQFPDLHSELNLSSLELGDSALYFCASSVHPGLASDTQYFGPGTRLTVL.

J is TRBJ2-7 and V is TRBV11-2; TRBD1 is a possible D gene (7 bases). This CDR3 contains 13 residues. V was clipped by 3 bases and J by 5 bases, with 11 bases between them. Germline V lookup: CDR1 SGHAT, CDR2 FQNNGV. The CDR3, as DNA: TGTGCCAGCAGCTTGGGCAGGGGGGACGAGCAGTACTTC. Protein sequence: CASSLGRGDEQYF. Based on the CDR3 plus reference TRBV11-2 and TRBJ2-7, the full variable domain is EAGVAQSPRYKIIEKRQSVAFWCNPISGHATLYWYQQILGQGPKLLIQFQNNGVVDDSQLPKDRFSAERLKGVDSTLKIQPAKLEDSAVYLCASSLGRGDEQYFGPGTRLTVT.

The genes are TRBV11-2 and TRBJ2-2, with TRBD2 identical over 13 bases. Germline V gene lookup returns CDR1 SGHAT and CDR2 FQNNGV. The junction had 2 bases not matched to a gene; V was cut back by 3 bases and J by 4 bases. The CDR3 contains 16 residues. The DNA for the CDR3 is TGTGCCAGCAGCTTGGGACTAGCGGGGTCCACCGGGGAGCTGTTTTTT. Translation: CASSLGLAGSTGELFF. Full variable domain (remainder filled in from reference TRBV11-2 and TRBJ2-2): EAGVAQSPRYKIIEKRQSVAFWCNPISGHATLYWYQQILGQGPKLLIQFQNNGVVDDSQLPKDRFSAERLKGVDSTLKIQPAKLEDSAVYLCASSLGLAGSTGELFFGEGSRLTVL.

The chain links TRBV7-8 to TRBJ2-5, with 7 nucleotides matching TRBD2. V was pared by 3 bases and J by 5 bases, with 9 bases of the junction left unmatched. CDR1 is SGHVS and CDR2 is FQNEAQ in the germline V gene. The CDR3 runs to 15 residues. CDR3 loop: CASSLRPWGGETQYF. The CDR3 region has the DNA TGTGCCAGCAGCTTGCGTCCCTGGGGGGGGGAGACCCAGTACTTC.

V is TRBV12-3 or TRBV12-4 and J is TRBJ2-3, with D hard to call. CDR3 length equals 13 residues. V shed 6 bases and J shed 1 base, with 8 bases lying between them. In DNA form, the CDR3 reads TGTGCCAGCAGGGTTGGGGGCACAGATACGCAGTATTTT. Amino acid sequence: CASRVGGTDTQYF.

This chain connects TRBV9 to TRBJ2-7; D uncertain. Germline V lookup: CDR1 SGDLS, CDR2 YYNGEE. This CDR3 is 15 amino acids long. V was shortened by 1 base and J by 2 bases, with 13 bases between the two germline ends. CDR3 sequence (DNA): TGTGCCAGCAGCGTAAGTCCGGGCAACCCCTACGAGCAGTACTTC. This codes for CASSVSPGNPYEQYF.

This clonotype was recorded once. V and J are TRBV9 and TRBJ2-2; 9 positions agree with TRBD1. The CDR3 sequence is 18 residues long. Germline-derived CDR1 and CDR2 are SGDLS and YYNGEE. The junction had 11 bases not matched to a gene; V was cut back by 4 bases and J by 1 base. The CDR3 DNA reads TGTGCCAGCAGCCTTCCTCTGACAGGGGGAGTGAACACCGGGGAGCTGTTTTTT. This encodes CASSLPLTGGVNTGELFF.

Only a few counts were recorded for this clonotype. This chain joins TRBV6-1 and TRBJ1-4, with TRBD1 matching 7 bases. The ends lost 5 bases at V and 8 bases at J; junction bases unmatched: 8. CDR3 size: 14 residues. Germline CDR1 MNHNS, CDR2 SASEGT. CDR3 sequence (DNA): TGTGCCAGCAGTTTAGAGGGGGCTTGGGAAAAACTGTTTTTT. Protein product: CASSLEGAWEKLFF.

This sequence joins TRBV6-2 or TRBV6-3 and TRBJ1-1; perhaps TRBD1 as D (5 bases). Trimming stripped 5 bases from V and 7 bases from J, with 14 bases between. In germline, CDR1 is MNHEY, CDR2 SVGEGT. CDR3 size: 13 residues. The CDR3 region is CASSRQPSLEAFF. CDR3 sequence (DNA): TGTGCCAGCAGTCGACAGCCATCCCTTGAAGCTTTCTTT.

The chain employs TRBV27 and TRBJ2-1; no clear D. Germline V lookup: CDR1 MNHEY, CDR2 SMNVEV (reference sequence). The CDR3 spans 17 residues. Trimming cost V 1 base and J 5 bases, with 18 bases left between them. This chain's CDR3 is CASSLWDPTPRDNEQFF. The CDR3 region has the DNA TGTGCCAGCAGTTTATGGGATCCGACACCTAGGGACAATGAGCAGTTCTTC.

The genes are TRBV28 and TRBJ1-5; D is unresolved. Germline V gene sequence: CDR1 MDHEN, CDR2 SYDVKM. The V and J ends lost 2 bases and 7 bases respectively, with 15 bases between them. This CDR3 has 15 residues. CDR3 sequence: CASSLVVEGNQPQHF. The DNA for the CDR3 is TGTGCCAGCAGTTTAGTGGTGGAAGGGAACCAGCCCCAGCATTTT.

The CDR3 DNA sequence: TGTGCCAGCAGCTTTGGCCTCACCGGGGAGCTGTTTTTT. Amino acid sequence: CASSFGLTGELFF. The chain carries TRBV5-4 and TRBJ2-2; no clear D. V lost 2 bases and J 4 bases, leaving 6 bases between the germline ends. This CDR3 is 13 amino acids long. Germline-derived CDR1 and CDR2 are SGHNT and YYREEE (reference sequence).

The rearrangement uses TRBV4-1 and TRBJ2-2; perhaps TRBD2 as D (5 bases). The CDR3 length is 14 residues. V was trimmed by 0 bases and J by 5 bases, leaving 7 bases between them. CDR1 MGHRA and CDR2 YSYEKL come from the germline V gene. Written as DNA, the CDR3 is TGCGCCAGCAGCCAAGAGCGGACTACCGGGGAGCTGTTTTTT. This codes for CASSQERTTGELFF.